This T cell receptor (beta chain) was sequenced in a study of T cells in Graves' hyperthyroidism and ophthalmopathy. General observations from the study: Within blood appeared most thyroid clonotypes that had expanded above 0.001. A 13 V-J model separated ophthalmopathy from stable hyperthyroidism.

CDR1 MNHEY and CDR2 SMNVEV come from the germline V gene (reference sequence). The CDR3 covers 15 residues. Trimming removed 0 bases from V and 2 bases from J; junction bases left unmatched: 4. Ten or more counts support this clonotype. What it binds is unknown. Amplified TCR beta CDR3 regions came from RNA transcripts. With the HTBI primer set, the TCR CDR3 went through a first round of RT-PCR. TCRdb redid the calling of the multiplex PCR reads with MiXCR, one entry per CDR3 protein. The table lists approximately 250,000 distinct CDR3 sequences, approximately 24% of them singletons. The chain has TRBV27 and TRBJ2-7; TRBD1 agrees at 7 bases. Sequenced material: blood. This TCR was sampled from a woman in her forties with Graves' ophthalmopathy. CDR3 loop: CASSLSYRGTYEQYF. CDR3 coding DNA: TGTGCCAGCAGTTTATCTTACAGGGGTACCTACGAGCAGTACTTC.